Here is one T cell receptor (beta chain) with its context. This specimen belongs to a study of T cell responses to AZD1222 COVID-19 vaccine. The CDR3 is made up of 15 amino acids. V was pared by 5 bases and J by 2 bases, with 6 bases of the junction left unmatched. Germline values: CDR1 LNHDA, CDR2 SQIVND (reference sequence). TCRdb keeps only in-frame clones here, not all; method: immunoSEQ multiplex PCR. The sample yields 80,000 to 85,000 clones, 80% to 95% seen once. V gene TRBV19 combines with J gene TRBJ2-5, with 9 nucleotides matching TRBD1. This sample comprised peripheral blood, obtained 28 days after the second AZD1222 dose. This clonotype was obtained from an adult who received the AZD1222 COVID-19 vaccine. CDR3 protein: CASSRTGVSQETQYF. The CDR3 DNA is TGTGCCAGTAGTCGGACAGGGGTGTCTCAAGAGACCCAGTACTTC. The variable domain in full, with the rest retrieved from reference TRBV19 and TRBJ2-5, is DGGITQSPKYLFRKEGQNVTLSCEQNLNHDAMYWYRQDPGQGLRLIYYSQIVNDFQKGDIAEGYSVSREKKESFPLTVTSAQKNPTAFYLCASSRTGVSQETQYFGPGTRLLVL.